The 9 T cell receptor beta chains below were found in one sample sequenced in a study of Ad26.COV2.S vaccination and SARS-CoV-2 variants. Assay used: immunoSEQ multiplex PCR; TCRdb lists only in-frame clones, some missing. Here the sample spans approximately 480,000 clones, 87% being singletons. The treatment was: some 19 received Ad26.COV2.S at low or high dose, single or two shots; five or six received placebo; per-sample allocation not given. The study sampled participants on day 63 after the first vaccine or placebo injection. The starting material was peripheral blood, obtained in a trial of Ad26.COV2.S vaccine versus placebo. Every receptor here comes from a person between 18 and 59 years old who received the Ad26.COV2.S COVID-19 vaccine or a placebo.

This clone was seen a few times. The V gene is TRBV29-1, the J gene TRBJ2-7; 13 positions agree with TRBD2. Losses at the gene ends were 6 bases for V and 2 bases for J; bases not matched to a gene: 4. The CDR3 spans 14 residues. The germline gives CDR1 SQVTM, CDR2 ANQGSEA. Here the CDR3 reads CSVGTSGRAYEQYF. The CDR3 nucleotides read TGCAGCGTGGGCACTAGCGGGAGGGCCTACGAGCAGTACTTC.

The rearrangement links TRBV3-1 (or the pseudogene TRBV3-2) to TRBJ2-2; TRBD2 matches at 8 bases. This CDR3 region has 16 residues. With 0 bases clipped from V and 0 bases from J, the junction kept 0 bases outside the gene matches. Germline-derived CDR1 and CDR2 are LGHDT and YNNKEL (reference sequence). CDR3 sequence (DNA): TGTGCCAGCAGCCAAGAACTAGCGGCGAACACCGGGGAGCTGTTTTTT. It codes for CASSQELAANTGELFF.

This sequence joins TRBV11-2 and TRBJ2-2, with D tentatively TRBD1 (5 bases). The CDR3 is 14 residues long. Between the trimmed V and J ends, which lost 5 bases and 3 bases, there was a span of 10 bases. Germline CDR1 reads SGHAT; CDR2 reads FQNNGV. CDR3 residues: CASSPGIHTGELFF. The CDR3 coding sequence is TGTGCCAGCAGCCCAGGGATCCACACCGGGGAGCTGTTTTTT.

This chain uses TRBV5-1 with TRBJ1-4; a possible D gene is TRBD1 (5 bases). The CDR3 length is 17 residues. Per the germline V gene, CDR1 is SGHRS and CDR2 is YFSETQ. With 8 bases removed from V and 0 bases from J, the gap between germline ends came to 20 bases. The CDR3 loop reads CASSTGTDDATNEKLFF. The CDR3 DNA reads TGCGCCAGTTCTACCGGGACGGATGATGCAACTAATGAAAAACTGTTTTTT. Full variable domain (remainder filled in from reference TRBV5-1 and TRBJ1-4): KAGVTQTPRYLIKTRGQQVTLSCSPISGHRSVSWYQQTPGQGLQFLFEYFSETQRNKGNFPGRFSGRQFSNSRSEMNVSTLELGDSALYLCASSTGTDDATNEKLFFGSGTQLSVL.

The V gene is TRBV7-8, the J gene TRBJ2-7; 7 nucleotides match TRBD2. CDR1 SGHVS and CDR2 FQNEAQ come from the germline V gene. The CDR3 sequence is 16 residues long. J lost 5 bases, V lost 3 bases, and 13 bases had no gene match. CDR3 protein: CASSFVPGGGPHEQYF. The CDR3 DNA sequence: TGTGCCAGCAGCTTCGTCCCGGGGGGTGGGCCGCACGAGCAGTACTTC.

V usage is TRBV15 and J usage is TRBJ1-5; 7 bases align to TRBD1. After removal of 8 bases from V and 1 base from J, the junction contained 8 bases not matched to a gene. Germline values: CDR1 LNHNV, CDR2 YYDKDF (reference sequence). The length of the CDR3 is 15 residues. The chain's CDR3 is CATSIDRVSNQPQHF. The CDR3 nucleotides read TGTGCCACCTCGATTGACAGGGTGAGCAATCAGCCCCAGCATTTT.

The V gene is TRBV29-1, the J gene TRBJ1-1, with a possible D match to TRBD1 (5 bases). The CDR3 spans 10 residues. V lost 6 bases, J lost 6 bases, and 8 bases lay in between. The germline CDR1 and CDR2 sequences are SQVTM and ANQGSEA. CDR3 bases: TGCAGCGTAACGACAGCTGAAGCTTTCTTT. Its translation: CSVTTAEAFF.

V is TRBV19 and J is TRBJ2-5; D may match TRBD1 or TRBD2 (6 bases each). Per germline, CDR1 LNHDA and CDR2 SQIVND (reference sequence). The CDR3 covers 15 residues. The V and J ends lost 4 bases and 2 bases respectively, with 14 bases between them. The CDR3 DNA is TGTGCCAGTAGTACCCGCCGGGGGCTACAAGAGACCCAGTACTTC. It encodes CASSTRRGLQETQYF.

The chain links TRBV5-4 to TRBJ1-6; D ambiguous. V was shortened by 1 base and J by 7 bases, with 9 bases between the two germline ends. Per the germline V gene, CDR1 is SGHNT and CDR2 is YYREEE (reference sequence). The CDR3 is made up of 14 amino acids. CDR3: CASSLFGSNSPLHF. In nucleotides, the CDR3 is TGTGCCAGCAGCTTGTTCGGCAGCAATTCACCCCTCCACTTT.